The 15 T cell receptor beta chains below all came from one sample that was sequenced in a study of T cells in Graves' hyperthyroidism and ophthalmopathy. From RNA transcripts, TCR beta CDR3 regions were amplified. HTBI primers drove first-round RT-PCR of the TCR CDR3. TCRdb ran MiXCR on the multiplex PCR reads and lists one entry per CDR3 protein. This sample has roughly 630,000 distinct CDR3 sequences, with around a sixth found just once. Sequenced material: blood. Source of these receptors: a woman in her thirties with Graves' hyperthyroidism.

This clonotype was counted ten times or more. The genes are TRBV12-3 or TRBV12-4 and TRBJ2-1; 11 positions match TRBD2. The V segment lost 5 bases and the J segment 8 bases; nucleotides outside the gene matches: 11. The CDR3 runs to 16 residues. The DNA of the CDR3 is TGTGCCAGCAGTACATTAGCGGGAGGGCCCACAGATGAGCAGTTCTTC. It specifies CASSTLAGGPTDEQFF.

The sample holds many counts of this clonotype. This rearrangement joins TRBV6-2 or TRBV6-3 to TRBJ2-2, with TRBD1 identical over 8 bases. Germline CDR1 and CDR2: MNHEY and SVGEGT. With V trimmed by 11 bases and J by 5 bases, 10 bases remained unmatched. CDR3 size: 14 residues. The CDR3 DNA sequence: TGTGCCGCTGGGCCAGGGGGCGGAACCGGGGAGCTGTTTTTT. As protein: CAAGPGGGTGELFF.

This rearrangement joins TRBV5-1 to TRBJ2-2; D is perhaps TRBD2 (6 bases). Deletions cut 4 bases from V and 4 bases from J, with 14 bases between. Germline loops: CDR1 SGHRS, CDR2 YFSETQ. The CDR3 consists of 15 residues. The CDR3 nucleotides are TGCGCCAGCAGCGCCGGGACTCGCACCACCGGGGAGCTGTTTTTT. Protein sequence: CASSAGTRTTGELFF.

This clonotype was counted at least ten times. The chain has TRBV28 and TRBJ2-5; 10 bases are shared with TRBD1. Germline CDR1 is MDHEN and CDR2 is SYDVKM. This CDR3 is 16 amino acids long. The junction had 11 bases not matched to a gene; V was cut back by 3 bases and J by 7 bases. The CDR3 bases are TGTGCCAGCAGTTTCTCCGGGACAGGGGTCGGAGGGACCCAGTACTTC. This translates into CASSFSGTGVGGTQYF.

This clonotype was recorded many times. The chain carries TRBV12-3 or TRBV12-4 and TRBJ2-1; 8 bases agree with TRBD1. Trimming took 7 bases from V and 0 from J; bases not matched to a gene: 14. This CDR3 is 18 amino acids long. Here the CDR3 DNA reads TGTGCCAGCAATTCCGACAGGGGTCAATGGAGCTCCTACAATGAGCAGTTCTTC. This translates into CASNSDRGQWSSYNEQFF.

This clonotype appeared many times. This sequence joins TRBV3-1 and TRBJ2-1; D remains ambiguous. The CDR3 sequence is 12 residues long. In germline, CDR1 is LGHDT, CDR2 YNNKEL (reference sequence). Deletions cut 0 bases from V and 7 bases from J, with 4 bases between. CDR3 sequence: CASSQDTNEQFF. The CDR3 nucleotides read TGTGCCAGCAGCCAAGATACTAATGAGCAGTTCTTC.

This clonotype came up many times. V usage is TRBV7-2 and J usage is TRBJ2-7; 8 bases are a match to TRBD2. This CDR3 is built from 14 residues. The germline V gene encodes CDR1 SGHTA and CDR2 FQGNSA. Trimming removed 4 bases from V and 3 bases from J; junction bases left unmatched: 5. The CDR3, as DNA: TGTGCCAGCAGCTCCACCGGGACTAGCTACGAGCAGTACTTC. This translates into CASSSTGTSYEQYF.

This clonotype was seen at least ten times. The chain has TRBV6-1 and TRBJ2-2, with 9 nucleotides matching TRBD1. J gave up 4 bases and V 4 bases, and 4 bases lay outside the gene matches. The CDR3 has 15 amino acids. CDR1 and CDR2 from the germline V gene are MNHNS and SASEGT. DNA of the CDR3: TGTGCCAGCAGTGGGGGGACAGGGCTCACCGGGGAGCTGTTTTTT. Translation: CASSGGTGLTGELFF.

In this sample, this clonotype turned up many times. The chain employs TRBV11-1 and TRBJ1-2, with D unclear. This CDR3 has 16 amino acids. Germline V lookup: CDR1 SGHAT, CDR2 FQDESV (reference sequence). V was cut by 4 bases and J by 4 bases, with 19 bases left in between. The CDR3, as DNA: TGTGCCAGCAGCTATAGCGGCTCCATCAAGTCCTATGGCTACACCTTC. It yields the protein CASSYSGSIKSYGYTF.

Comments on this clonotype: With a much larger clone just one base away, this may be a read error. The chain joins TRBV6-1 to TRBJ2-7; tentative D call: TRBD2 (6 bases). CDR3 length equals 13 residues. Germline loops: CDR1 MNHNS, CDR2 SASEGT. Trimming took off 4 bases at V and 6 bases at J, with 13 bases between the two ends. The CDR3 spells CASSVGGGCEQYF. The CDR3 nucleotides are TGTGCCAGCAGTGTGGGAGGCGGCTGCGAGCAGTACTTC.

The V call is TRBV5-1, the J call TRBJ2-5; the D call may be TRBD1 or TRBD2 (6 bases each). CDR3 length equals 14 residues. Trimming shortened V by 2 bases and J by 3 bases, and 11 bases separated the two germline ends. The germline gives CDR1 SGHRS, CDR2 YFSETQ. CDR3 in amino acids: CASSFVGGEETQYF. Written as DNA, the CDR3 is TGCGCCAGCAGCTTCGTGGGGGGCGAAGAGACCCAGTACTTC.

The chain carries TRBV3-1 and TRBJ2-7; D is perhaps TRBD2 (5 bases). The V end was cut by 4 bases, the J end by 7 bases, with 14 bases between. The CDR3 is made up of 13 amino acids. Per germline, CDR1 LGHDT and CDR2 YNNKEL (reference sequence). CDR3: CASSRVGVVEQYF. CDR3 coding DNA: TGTGCCAGCAGCCGGGTGGGAGTTGTGGAGCAGTACTTC.

The rearrangement joins TRBV7-9 to TRBJ2-5; D unresolved. The germline V gene encodes CDR1 SEHNR and CDR2 FQNEAQ (reference sequence). This CDR3 spans 15 amino acids. V lost 5 bases to trimming and J lost 0 bases, with 13 bases between them. CDR3 sequence: CASSPPTPNQETQYF. The DNA of the CDR3 is TGTGCCAGCAGCCCCCCCACGCCGAACCAAGAGACCCAGTACTTC.

This clonotype was recorded many times. V and J are TRBV30 and TRBJ1-1, with D unresolved. In germline, CDR1 is GTSNPN, CDR2 SVGIG (reference sequence). The CDR3 has 13 residues. Trimming shortened V by 2 bases and J by 0 bases, and 7 bases separated the two germline ends. The CDR3 nucleotides are TGTGCCTGGAGTCTCCTCCTGAACACTGAAGCTTTCTTT. Residues: CAWSLLLNTEAFF.

This chain joins TRBV10-2 and TRBJ2-3; D is perhaps TRBD2 (6 bases). The V end was cut by 1 base, the J end by 0 bases, with 8 bases between. Germline V gene sequence: CDR1 WSHSY, CDR2 SAAADI. There are 15 residues in the CDR3. The CDR3 loop is CASSEFGGSTDTQYF. Written as DNA, the CDR3 is TGCGCCAGCAGTGAGTTCGGGGGAAGCACAGATACGCAGTATTTT.